One and the same sample provided the 23 T cell receptor beta chains below, sequenced in a study of STAT5B mutations in CD4+ large granular lymphocyte leukemia (dated by TCRdb to the early 2020s). Library preparation employed the immunoSEQ multiplex PCR assay. Held by TCRdb, this immuneACCESS table contains in-frame sequences only and omits some clones. Under half of the omission traces to an unresolved V gene where checked; the cause of the rest is unknown. The sample table records about 45,000 clones; 70% to 90% of these occur just once. Of the sample, 2.6% falls within the top ten clones. Sequenced: CD4+ T cells from blood buffy coats. All receptors derive from a human donor in good health.

V is TRBV2 and J is TRBJ1-4; unclear D gene. This CDR3 has 15 amino acids. Germline V gene data show CDR1 as SNHLY and CDR2 as FYNNEI. Trimming took off 9 bases at V and 4 bases at J, with 18 bases between the two ends. The CDR3 bases are TGTGCCAGTACGTCGTCGGGCGGCTTTAATGAAAAACTGTTTTTT. Its protein is CASTSSGGFNEKLFF.

The chain recombines TRBV5-1 with TRBJ2-3, with 14 bases that match TRBD2. Germline trimming cut 4 bases from V and 10 bases from J; bases unmatched to any gene: 8. CDR3 length: 15 residues. The germline V gene encodes CDR1 SGHRS and CDR2 YFSETQ. Written as DNA, the CDR3 is TGCGCCAGCAGCCCCCCGGGACTAGCGGGAGAGGCGCAGTATTTT. Translating it yields CASSPPGLAGEAQYF.

This chain links TRBV6-6 with TRBJ1-5; a possible D gene is TRBD1 (5 bases). Germline CDR1 MNHNY, CDR2 SVGAGI (reference sequence). V lost 6 bases, J lost 5 bases, and 14 bases lay in between. This CDR3 has 14 residues. The CDR3 protein is CASSDSGPHQPQHF. Here the CDR3 DNA reads TGTGCCAGCAGCGACAGCGGCCCCCATCAGCCCCAGCATTTT.

The gene calls are TRBV4-1 and TRBJ2-7; 13 bases fit TRBD2. V shed 4 bases, J shed 4 bases, and the junction held 7 bases outside the gene matches. This CDR3 has 16 residues. The germline gives CDR1 MGHRA, CDR2 YSYEKL. CDR3 DNA: TGCGCCAGCAGCCCGGGACTAGCGGGGACCGGGTACGAGCAGTACTTC. Amino acid sequence: CASSPGLAGTGYEQYF.

The CDR3 bases are TGTGCCAGCAGTTTTAGGGGACTAGCAGACGAGCAGTACTTC. This sequence encodes CASSFRGLADEQYF. The V and J genes are TRBV27 and TRBJ2-7; 9 nucleotides align to TRBD2. Germline-derived CDR1 and CDR2 are MNHEY and SMNVEV (reference sequence). V trimming: 3 bases; J trimming: 5 bases; junction bases outside the gene matches: 5. CDR3 length: 14 residues.

V is TRBV4-1 and J is TRBJ2-3, with D maybe TRBD2 (5 bases). CDR1 MGHRA and CDR2 YSYEKL come from the germline V gene. The CDR3 extends over 14 amino acids. V was pared by 4 bases and J by 6 bases, with 14 bases between. CDR3 bases: TGCGCCAGCAGCCCCCATGGGAGACCCGATACGCAGTATTTT. Translating it yields CASSPHGRPDTQYF.

The chain joins TRBV9 to TRBJ2-3; D assignment may be TRBD1 or TRBD2 (5 bases each). V lost 3 bases and J 2 bases, leaving 13 bases between the germline ends. Germline CDR1 SGDLS, CDR2 YYNGEE. The CDR3 is made up of 15 amino acids. CDR3 amino acids: CASSGGTEYTDTQYF. In nucleotides, the CDR3 is TGTGCCAGCAGCGGGGGGACGGAATACACAGATACGCAGTATTTT.

V usage is TRBV6-6 and J usage is TRBJ1-3, with D unresolved. This CDR3 region has 15 residues. Germline CDR1 MNHNY, CDR2 SVGAGI (reference sequence). Trimming stripped 8 bases from V and 0 bases from J, with 14 bases between. CDR3 nucleotide sequence: TGTGCCAGCGAACCCCGGGCCAGCTCTGGAAACACCATATATTTT. Translating it yields CASEPRASSGNTIYF.

This chain joins TRBV18 and TRBJ2-1, with 12 bases identical to TRBD2. CDR1 is KGHSH and CDR2 is LQKENI in the germline V gene. After removal of 3 bases from V and 6 bases from J, the junction contained 9 bases not matched to a gene. The CDR3 is 17 amino acids. CDR3 sequence: CASSPRLAGVRPNEQFF. In nucleotides, the CDR3 is TGTGCCAGCTCACCTAGACTAGCGGGAGTTCGCCCCAATGAGCAGTTCTTC. The full variable domain, with the rest looked up from reference TRBV18 and TRBJ2-1, is NAGVMQNPRHLVRRRGQEARLRCSPMKGHSHVYWYRQLPEEGLKFMVYLQKENIIDESGMPKERFSAEFPKEGPSILRIQQVVRGDSAAYFCASSPRLAGVRPNEQFFGPGTRLTVL.

The V gene is TRBV30, the J gene TRBJ2-2, with TRBD2 as a possible D gene (5 bases). The V and J ends lost 0 bases and 3 bases respectively, with 17 bases between them. Germline CDR1 reads GTSNPN; CDR2 reads SVGIG (reference sequence). The CDR3 runs to 17 residues. This chain's CDR3 is CAWSVVEVQSHTGELFF. The CDR3 nucleotides read TGTGCCTGGAGTGTTGTGGAGGTACAGTCGCACACCGGGGAGCTGTTTTTT.

This clone showed up just once. The genes are TRBV13 and TRBJ2-4; 7 bases align to TRBD1. V shed 5 bases, J shed 1 base, and the junction held 8 bases outside the gene matches. Germline assignment: CDR1 PRHDT and CDR2 FYEKMQ (reference sequence). The CDR3 loop spans 16 amino acids. CDR3 in amino acids: CASSPGQGVAKNIQYF. CDR3 bases: TGTGCCAGCAGCCCAGGGCAGGGGGTGGCCAAAAACATTCAGTACTTC. The full variable domain, in which reference TRBV13 and TRBJ2-4 provide the parts outside the CDR3, is AAGVIQSPRHLIKEKRETATLKCYPIPRHDTVYWYQQGPGQDPQFLISFYEKMQSDKGSIPDRFSAQQFSDYHSELNMSSLELGDSALYFCASSPGQGVAKNIQYFGAGTRLSVL.

The chain combines TRBV13 with TRBJ2-5; the match to TRBD2 covers 8 bases. Germline V gives CDR1 PRHDT, CDR2 FYEKMQ (reference sequence). The CDR3 length is 13 residues. J gave up 7 bases and V 4 bases, and 5 bases lay outside the gene matches. The chain's CDR3 is CASSSLAGGTQYF. In nucleotides, the CDR3 is TGTGCCAGCAGCTCCCTAGCGGGCGGGACCCAGTACTTC.

The chain combines TRBV29-1 with TRBJ1-3; D unclear. V was shortened by 1 base and J by 4 bases, with 8 bases between the two germline ends. Germline V lookup: CDR1 SQVTM, CDR2 ANQGSEA. The CDR3 spans 13 residues. The CDR3 spells CSVEAFIGNTIYF. CDR3 DNA: TGCAGCGTTGAAGCATTCATCGGAAACACCATATATTTT.

The chain couples TRBV19 to TRBJ1-3; D gene ambiguous. This CDR3 comprises 15 residues. CDR1 and CDR2 from the germline V gene are LNHDA and SQIVND (reference sequence). V was trimmed by 3 bases and J by 0 bases, leaving 9 bases between them. In DNA, the CDR3 is TGTGCCAGTAGTATTAGTCATCACTCTGGAAACACCATATATTTT. Residues: CASSISHHSGNTIYF.

This rearrangement joins TRBV7-2 to TRBJ1-2; 8 bases match TRBD1. V gave up 4 bases and J gave up 3 bases; unmatched junction bases: 7. Germline assignment: CDR1 SGHTA and CDR2 FQGNSA. This CDR3 has 15 amino acids. CDR3 sequence: CASSYGQGRDYGYTF. CDR3 DNA sequence: TGTGCCAGCAGCTACGGACAGGGCAGGGACTATGGCTACACCTTC.

The sample holds a few counts of this clone. The rearrangement joins TRBV7-6 to TRBJ1-5, with D hard to call. The CDR3 totals 16 residues. V was cut by 4 bases and J by 4 bases, with 17 bases left in between. Germline assignment: CDR1 SGHVS and CDR2 FNYEAQ. As DNA, the CDR3 is TGTGCCAGCAGCTCACAGTCGGCGGTAGGGAATCAGCCCCAGCATTTT. It translates to CASSSQSAVGNQPQHF.

The chain is built from TRBV27 and TRBJ1-2; no definite D call. Germline values: CDR1 MNHEY, CDR2 SMNVEV (reference sequence). V was clipped by 5 bases and J by 9 bases, with 16 bases between them. This CDR3 region has 13 residues. In DNA form, the CDR3 reads TGTGCCAGCAGTCCAGACTCATTTAGGAGCTACACCTTC. It is translated as CASSPDSFRSYTF.

V usage is TRBV19 and J usage is TRBJ2-5; 9 bases align to TRBD2. V was clipped by 5 bases and J by 4 bases; unmatched bases: 2. The CDR3 consists of 13 residues. Germline CDR1 LNHDA, CDR2 SQIVND (reference sequence). CDR3: CASSLTSGETQYF. The CDR3 DNA sequence: TGTGCCAGTAGTTTGACTAGCGGAGAGACCCAGTACTTC.

This chain joins TRBV27 and TRBJ2-5; 7 bases agree with TRBD2. The trim removed 6 bases at V and 5 bases at J, leaving 12 bases unmatched. The CDR3 contains 15 residues. Germline CDR1 and CDR2: MNHEY and SMNVEV (reference sequence). The CDR3 DNA follows: TGTGCCAGCAGACCTATGGGAGGGGTCTGGGAGACCCAGTACTTC. Protein product: CASRPMGGVWETQYF.

The chain uses TRBV5-6 and TRBJ1-4, with 8 bases fitting TRBD1. The CDR3 contains 15 residues. Per germline, CDR1 SGHDT and CDR2 YYEEEE. Trimming cost V 2 bases and J 4 bases; bases outside gene matches: 4. The CDR3, as DNA: TGTGCCAGCAGCTTAGGGACAGGTCTTAATGAAAAACTGTTTTTT. Residues: CASSLGTGLNEKLFF. The full variable domain, its missing parts supplied by reference TRBV5-6 and TRBJ1-4, is DAGVTQSPTHLIKTRGQQVTLRCSPKSGHDTVSWYQQALGQGPQFIFQYYEEEERQRGNFPDRFSGHQFPNYSSELNVNALLLGDSALYLCASSLGTGLNEKLFFGSGTQLSVL.

The chain carries TRBV10-3 and TRBJ2-3; TRBD1 aligns across 11 bases. The V segment lost 4 bases and the J segment 1 base; nucleotides outside the gene matches: 10. CDR1 is ENHRY and CDR2 is SYGVKD in the germline V gene. The CDR3 has 18 amino acids. The CDR3 nucleotides are TGTGCCATCAGTGGGCCCGGGACAGGGGGACCAGGCACAGATACGCAGTATTTT. Translated: CAISGPGTGGPGTDTQYF.

The chain employs TRBV7-9 and TRBJ2-3; 9 bases line up with TRBD2. This CDR3 region has 14 residues. Germline V gives CDR1 SEHNR, CDR2 FQNEAQ (reference sequence). V gave up 3 bases and J gave up 5 bases; unmatched junction bases: 3. The chain's CDR3 is CASSLREGRDTQYF. CDR3 in DNA: TGTGCCAGCAGCTTGCGGGAGGGCCGAGATACGCAGTATTTT.

This chain links TRBV7-3 with TRBJ2-3; D is tentatively TRBD1 or TRBD2 (5 bases each). The CDR3 spans 16 residues. Germline CDR1 reads SGHTA; CDR2 reads FQGTGA. The V gene lost 5 bases and the J gene lost 0 bases, with 15 bases spanning the gap. The CDR3, as DNA: TGTGCCAGCAGCCTTACGGGACCTATTAGCACAGATACGCAGTATTTT. Translation gives CASSLTGPISTDTQYF.